These 27 T cell receptor beta chains were sequenced from one sample in a study of blood T cell repertoires in COVID-19. TCRdb keeps only in-frame clones here, not all; method: immunoSEQ multiplex PCR. The repertoire consists of approximately 300,000 clones, with nearly 90% occurring once and the leading ten covering around 0.93%. Sequencing input: peripheral blood. Receptor source: a woman in her thirties or forties with COVID-19, enrolled during active disease.

The chain couples TRBV6-5 to TRBJ2-4, with 8 bases identical to TRBD1. Per the germline V gene, CDR1 is MNHEY and CDR2 is SVGAGI. J was trimmed by 2 bases and V by 4 bases; bases with no gene match: 4. The CDR3 consists of 15 residues. The CDR3 DNA reads as TGTGCCAGCAGTTTACAGGGGGATTCCAAAAACATTCAGTACTTC. It yields the protein CASSLQGDSKNIQYF.

J is TRBJ2-3 and V is TRBV6-5; D gene unclear. This CDR3 spans 15 amino acids. From germline, CDR1 is MNHEY and CDR2 SVGAGI. Trimming shortened V by 8 bases and J by 5 bases, and 20 bases separated the two germline ends. The CDR3 nucleotides read TGTGCCAGCCTTACTTTGCCCGATACTCTAGATACGCAGTATTTT. Amino acids: CASLTLPDTLDTQYF.

The chain joins TRBV5-4 to TRBJ1-1; D perhaps matches TRBD1 (5 bases). V lost 3 bases, J lost 1 base, and 10 bases lay in between. The CDR3 consists of 14 residues. Germline CDR1 SGHNT, CDR2 YYREEE (reference sequence). The CDR3: CASSSGRGNTEAFF. Here the CDR3 DNA reads TGTGCCAGCAGCTCCGGGAGGGGGAACACTGAAGCTTTCTTT.

V and J are TRBV6-5 and TRBJ1-1, with TRBD1 as a possible D gene (6 bases). The CDR3 extends over 14 amino acids. The germline V gene has CDR1 MNHEY and CDR2 SVGAGI. Trimming pared 2 bases from V and 1 base from J, leaving 8 bases between. Here the CDR3 reads CASSYARGNTEAFF. The CDR3 DNA sequence: TGTGCCAGCAGTTACGCCAGGGGGAACACTGAAGCTTTCTTT.

V gene TRBV5-1 combines with J gene TRBJ1-1; TRBD1 agrees at 12 bases. V gave up 7 bases and J gave up 0 bases; unmatched junction bases: 16. Germline V gene sequence: CDR1 SGHRS, CDR2 YFSETQ. This CDR3 has 19 residues. CDR3 DNA: TGCGCCAGCCGGGACAGGGGGCCAACCACCAGCCGAGTGAACACTGAAGCTTTCTTT. Amino acids: CASRDRGPTTSRVNTEAFF.

This clone is a singleton in its sample. V is TRBV2 and J is TRBJ2-4; D perhaps matches TRBD1 (6 bases). The length of the CDR3 is 17 residues. V gave up 6 bases and J gave up 3 bases, with 21 bases separating them. Germline CDR1 is SNHLY and CDR2 is FYNNEI. CDR3 nucleotides: TGTGCCAGCAGCGGGTTAACAGGGCCCGTCGTCAAAAACATTCAGTACTTC. Its translation: CASSGLTGPVVKNIQYF.

The chain links TRBV11-2 to TRBJ1-2; a weak D match, TRBD1 (5 bases). V lost 5 bases to trimming and J lost 2 bases, with 18 bases between them. Germline-derived CDR1 and CDR2 are SGHAT and FQNNGV. The CDR3 spans 16 residues. Written as DNA, the CDR3 is TGTGCCAGCAGCCAGAGAACGCTTGGGGGGAACTATGGCTACACCTTC. It yields the protein CASSQRTLGGNYGYTF. The variable domain in full, completed from reference TRBV11-2 and TRBJ1-2, reads EAGVAQSPRYKIIEKRQSVAFWCNPISGHATLYWYQQILGQGPKLLIQFQNNGVVDDSQLPKDRFSAERLKGVDSTLKIQPAKLEDSAVYLCASSQRTLGGNYGYTFGSGTRLTVV.

The chain carries TRBV7-2 and TRBJ2-5; D unclear. The CDR3 covers 13 residues. CDR1 and CDR2 (germline): SGHTA, FQGNSA. V lost 4 bases, J lost 2 bases, and 8 bases lay in between. The DNA of the CDR3 is TGTGCCAGCAGCTATTCCCAGCAAGAGACCCAGTACTTC. Translating it yields CASSYSQQETQYF.

This chain links TRBV2 with TRBJ2-3; D is perhaps TRBD2 (6 bases). The germline V gene encodes CDR1 SNHLY and CDR2 FYNNEI. This CDR3 is 15 amino acids long. The ends were cut back, 8 bases at V and 2 bases at J, with 17 bases in the middle. This CDR3 is CASQQLAAVTDTQYF. CDR3 DNA: TGTGCCAGCCAGCAATTAGCGGCTGTCACAGATACGCAGTATTTT. Full variable domain (rest looked up from reference TRBV2 and TRBJ2-3): EPEVTQTPSHQVTQMGQEVILRCVPISNHLYFYWYRQILGQKVEFLVSFYNNEISEKSEIFDDQFSVERPDGSNFTLKIRSTKLEDSAMYFCASQQLAAVTDTQYFGPGTRLTVL.

This chain joins TRBV28 and TRBJ1-1; D not resolved. Trimming removed 8 bases at V and 6 bases at J, with 16 bases between. Germline loops: CDR1 MDHEN, CDR2 SYDVKM. The CDR3 covers 13 residues. The DNA for the CDR3 is TGTGCCAGCCGAATGGGAGGGAGGCCTGAAGCTTTCTTT. Amino acids: CASRMGGRPEAFF.

The chain joins TRBV19 to TRBJ1-3; no firm D call. Germline CDR1 is LNHDA and CDR2 is SQIVND (reference sequence). Trimming cost V 5 bases and J 2 bases, with 10 bases left between them. This CDR3 has 14 residues. DNA of the CDR3: TGTGCCAGTAGTCTCACGGAGGCTGGAAACACCATATATTTT. Amino acid sequence: CASSLTEAGNTIYF.

The V call is TRBV6-2 or TRBV6-3, the J call TRBJ1-5; D is unresolved. Germline V gene sequence: CDR1 MNHEY, CDR2 SVGEGT. CDR3 length: 13 residues. The germline V and J ends were trimmed by 5 bases and 4 bases, with 9 bases remaining between them. For the CDR3, the DNA is TGTGCCAGCAGTCCGGGGTCAAATCAGCCCCAGCATTTT. Amino acids: CASSPGSNQPQHF.

This chain uses TRBV5-5 with TRBJ2-7; TRBD2 aligns across 9 bases. The CDR3 runs to 16 residues. The trim removed 0 bases at V and 3 bases at J, leaving 7 bases unmatched. Germline-derived CDR1 and CDR2 are SGHKS and YYEKEE (reference sequence). This chain's CDR3 is CASSLVLPAGGYEQYF. DNA for the CDR3: TGTGCCAGCAGCTTGGTACTTCCAGCGGGGGGCTACGAGCAGTACTTC.

In its sample, this clone was seen once. This sequence joins TRBV24-1 and TRBJ1-1; no reliable D call. The V and J ends lost 5 bases and 8 bases respectively, with 17 bases between them. The germline gives CDR1 KGHDR, CDR2 SFDVKD. The CDR3 contains 14 residues. This CDR3 reads CATSVSGRLQEAFF. Here the CDR3 DNA reads TGTGCCACCAGTGTTTCCGGGAGGCTGCAGGAAGCTTTCTTT.

J is TRBJ1-2 and V is TRBV28; 9 nucleotides agree with TRBD1. CDR1 and CDR2 (germline): MDHEN, SYDVKM. The CDR3 consists of 14 residues. The junction had 5 bases not matched to a gene; V was cut back by 4 bases and J by 5 bases. The CDR3 is CASSSTGGGYGYTF. The CDR3 coding sequence is TGTGCCAGCAGTTCCACAGGGGGCGGGTATGGCTACACCTTC.

CDR3 sequence (DNA): TGTGCCAGCAGCCTTACAGGGGGTAATGGAAACACCATATATTTT. Residues: CASSLTGGNGNTIYF. The J gene is TRBJ1-3, the V gene TRBV7-6; 8 positions match TRBD1. The germline V gene has CDR1 SGHVS and CDR2 FNYEAQ. After removal of 5 bases from V and 3 bases from J, the junction contained 6 bases not matched to a gene. The CDR3 has 15 residues.

The genes are TRBV6-6 and TRBJ1-5, with TRBD1 matching over 9 bases. This CDR3 comprises 15 residues. After removal of 6 bases from V and 5 bases from J, the junction contained 8 bases not matched to a gene. Germline values: CDR1 MNHNY, CDR2 SVGAGI (reference sequence). The CDR3 bases are TGTGCCAGCAGAACACCGGACAGGGGCCATCAGCCCCAGCATTTT. Encoded protein: CASRTPDRGHQPQHF.

This clone showed up just once. V and J are TRBV6-6 and TRBJ2-7, with D perhaps matching TRBD2 (5 bases). Germline CDR1 is MNHNY and CDR2 is SVGAGI (reference sequence). V was trimmed by 5 bases and J by 4 bases, leaving 12 bases between them. The length of the CDR3 is 13 residues. CDR3 loop: CASSGEGRYEQYF. Written as DNA, the CDR3 is TGTGCCAGCAGTGGGGAAGGGAGATACGAGCAGTACTTC.

The J gene is TRBJ1-6, the V gene TRBV2; D possibly corresponds to TRBD1 (5 bases). The CDR3 runs to 15 residues. CDR1 and CDR2 (germline): SNHLY, FYNNEI. As DNA, the CDR3 is TGTGCGAGAAGCAGGATGCAGGGTTCCAATTCACCCCTCCACTTT. This sequence encodes CARSRMQGSNSPLHF.

The chain links TRBV3-1 (or the pseudogene TRBV3-2) to TRBJ2-7; D assignment may be TRBD1 or TRBD2 (9 bases each). V lost 4 bases to trimming and J lost 2 bases, with 24 bases between them. Germline V gives CDR1 LGHDT, CDR2 YNNKEL (reference sequence). The CDR3 runs to 18 residues. The DNA of the CDR3 is TGTGCCAGCAGCCGGGGACAGGGTCTAGCGGGGCCCACCTACGAGCAGTACTTC. As protein: CASSRGQGLAGPTYEQYF.

J is TRBJ2-5 and V is TRBV5-1, with a tentative D call TRBD2 (6 bases). V was cut by 4 bases and J by 1 base, with 23 bases left in between. CDR1 and CDR2 from the germline V gene are SGHRS and YFSETQ. The CDR3 consists of 18 residues. CDR3 in DNA: TGCGCCAGCAGCCTTAGGGGCAGGCCTCAGCGGGCCCAAGAGACCCAGTACTTC. Translation gives CASSLRGRPQRAQETQYF.

J is TRBJ2-7 and V is TRBV11-2; D is uncertain. Trimming stripped 5 bases from V and 0 bases from J, with 8 bases between. Germline values: CDR1 SGHAT, CDR2 FQNNGV. This CDR3 contains 13 residues. CDR3 sequence: CASSHTNSYEQYF. The CDR3 region has the DNA TGTGCCAGCAGCCACACTAACTCCTACGAGCAGTACTTC.

The chain employs TRBV27 and TRBJ1-5, with D unclear. V lost 3 bases to trimming and J lost 0 bases, with 9 bases between them. Germline CDR1 reads MNHEY; CDR2 reads SMNVEV (reference sequence). The length of the CDR3 is 15 residues. The CDR3 here is CASSFAPYSNQPQHF. As DNA, the CDR3 is TGTGCCAGCAGTTTTGCACCCTATAGCAATCAGCCCCAGCATTTT.

This clone appeared a single time. This chain joins TRBV9 and TRBJ2-2; 14 bases are a match to TRBD2. The CDR3 contains 19 residues. Germline V gene data show CDR1 as SGDLS and CDR2 as YYNGEE. The V and J ends lost 0 bases and 1 base, in that order; junction bases with no gene match: 5. CDR3 protein: CASSVVPGTSGRNTGELFF. The DNA of the CDR3 is TGTGCCAGCAGCGTAGTCCCTGGGACTAGCGGGAGGAACACCGGGGAGCTGTTTTTT.

The chain recombines TRBV6-5 with TRBJ1-4, with 8 nucleotides matching TRBD1. Germline V gives CDR1 MNHEY, CDR2 SVGAGI. This CDR3 has 13 residues. J gave up 7 bases and V 9 bases, and 7 bases lay outside the gene matches. CDR3 loop: CASSDRETEKLFF. The CDR3, as DNA: TGTGCCAGTTCGGACAGGGAAACTGAAAAACTGTTTTTT.

V and J are TRBV28 and TRBJ1-2; tentative D call: TRBD1 (6 bases). CDR1 and CDR2 (germline): MDHEN, SYDVKM. The CDR3 runs 14 residues. Trimming removed 4 bases from V and 2 bases from J, with 11 bases in between. The DNA for the CDR3 is TGTGCCAGCAGTTCTCCACAGGGAAACTATGGCTACACCTTC. Translation: CASSSPQGNYGYTF.

The V and J genes are TRBV7-9 and TRBJ2-7, with 7 bases fitting TRBD1. This CDR3 spans 14 amino acids. J lost 4 bases, V lost 7 bases, and 10 bases had no gene match. Germline V gene lookup returns CDR1 SEHNR and CDR2 FQNEAQ (reference sequence). The CDR3 nucleotides are TGTGCCAGCACCGAGCCGGGACAGACGTACGAGCAGTACTTC. Its protein is CASTEPGQTYEQYF.